Following are 7 T cell receptor beta chains from one sample sequenced in a study of breast tumors, draining lymph nodes, adjacent tissues. TCRdb itself ran the multiplex PCR reads through MiXCR, one entry per CDR3 protein. The data hold some 22,000 distinct CDR3 sequences, with 41% observed a single time. The material sequenced was breast tumor tissue. All receptors derive from a female donor with breast cancer. Some clones in this sample may be carry-over from other donors' samples.

This clonotype was observed many times. The chain couples TRBV11-3 to TRBJ2-2; D may be TRBD1 (5 bases). Germline assignment: CDR1 SGHNT and CDR2 YENEEA. Trimming took 5 bases from V and 2 from J, leaving 12 bases between them. The CDR3 extends over 15 amino acids. CDR3 in amino acids: CASSPDRRNTGELFF. In nucleotides, the CDR3 is TGTGCCAGCAGCCCCGACAGAAGAAACACCGGGGAGCTGTTTTTT.

The table lists this clonotype with many counts. The rearrangement links TRBV14 to TRBJ2-3, with D possibly TRBD2 on 6 matching bases. The CDR3 spans 15 residues. Trimming cost V 6 bases and J 6 bases, with 19 bases left between them. Germline assignment: CDR1 SGHDN and CDR2 FVKESK. The DNA of the CDR3 is TGTGCCAGCAGGCCCACGACGGAGGGCCCCGATACGCAGTATTTT. This sequence encodes CASRPTTEGPDTQYF.

The chain couples TRBV20-1 to TRBJ2-7, with 10 positions matching TRBD1. The CDR3 sequence is 14 residues long. The germline gives CDR1 DFQATT, CDR2 SNEGSKA (reference sequence). The ends lost 6 bases at V and 6 bases at J; junction bases unmatched: 11. The CDR3 DNA reads TGCAGTGCAAGACCGGGACAGGGGAGGCTCGAGCAGTACTTC. It yields the protein CSARPGQGRLEQYF.

This clonotype has only a few counts. The chain has TRBV24-1 and TRBJ1-2, with D hard to call. This CDR3 region has 11 residues. Looked up from germline, CDR1 is KGHDR and CDR2 is SFDVKD. Trimming stripped 8 bases from V and 2 bases from J, with 5 bases between. CDR3 in amino acids: CATNDNYGYTF. DNA for the CDR3: TGTGCCACCAATGACAACTATGGCTACACCTTC.

The chain is built from TRBV24-1 and TRBJ1-2; TRBD1 aligns across 7 bases. V lost 10 bases, J lost 3 bases, and 13 bases stayed unmatched. The CDR3 has 15 residues. CDR1 is KGHDR and CDR2 is SFDVKD in the germline V gene. The CDR3 DNA sequence: TGTGCCACAGAGGGACGGACAGGAGCCTACTATGGCTACACCTTC. Protein: CATEGRTGAYYGYTF.

This clonotype was counted at least ten times. CDR3 sequence reads: CASSAPGGEQFF. The CDR3 region has the DNA TGTGCCAGCAGCGCCCCAGGGGGTGAGCAGTTCTTC. V is TRBV9 and J is TRBJ2-1; 7 bases line up with TRBD1. From germline, CDR1 is SGDLS and CDR2 YYNGEE. The CDR3 is 12 residues long. With 3 bases clipped from V and 9 bases from J, the junction kept 3 bases outside the gene matches. The entire variable domain, with the rest obtained from reference TRBV9 and TRBJ2-1, is as follows: DSGVTQTPKHLITATGQRVTLRCSPRSGDLSVYWYQQSLDQGLQFLIQYYNGEERAKGNILERFSAQQFPDLHSELNLSSLELGDSALYFCASSAPGGEQFFGPGTRLTVL.

There are many counts of this clonotype. The J gene is TRBJ1-2, the V gene TRBV12-3 or TRBV12-4; 8 bases match TRBD1. The CDR3 is 14 amino acids. The V segment lost 3 bases and the J segment 4 bases; nucleotides outside the gene matches: 4. CDR3 coding DNA: TGTGCCAGCAGTTTGGGAGGGACAGGCTATGGCTACACCTTC. Its translation is CASSLGGTGYGYTF.